A selection of T cell receptor beta chains follows, all from one sample in a study of T cell changes during pregnancy in multiple sclerosis. This table comes from immunoSEQ multiplex PCR, and its TCRdb copy is limited to in-frame clones, with some not included. The table includes 55,000 to 70,000 clones, around 91% detected once. The sequencing here drew on peripheral blood, taken after pregnancy. Every receptor here comes from a female donor with multiple sclerosis, enrolled in a pregnancy study. The CDR3 runs from the conserved cysteine through the conserved F or W. Fields, in order: J gene, clone size, D gene, V gene, CDR3 protein, CDR3 DNA. A D gene is named only where the DNA matches it firmly. The size field is filled for only some rows; it gives once, few, many or a size class.

J: TRBJ1-5; size: .; D: .; V: TRBV2; CDR3: CASSEGGVGQPQHF; DNA: TGTGCCAGCAGTGAAGGGGGGGTGGGGCAGCCCCAGCATTTT
J: TRBJ2-7; size: .; D: .; V: TRBV4-2; CDR3: CASSQELGQGLYEQYF; DNA: TGTGCCAGCAGCCAAGAGTTAGGGCAGGGACTCTACGAGCAGTACTTC
J: TRBJ2-3; size: .; D: TRBD2; V: TRBV4-1; CDR3: CASSNMAGGTDTQYF; DNA: TGCGCCAGCAGTAACATGGCGGGGGGCACAGATACGCAGTATTTT
J: TRBJ1-1; size: .; D: .; V: TRBV5-1; CDR3: CASSLAGRGGAFF; DNA: TGCGCCAGCAGCTTGGCCGGGAGGGGGGGAGCTTTCTTT
J: TRBJ1-4; size: .; D: .; V: TRBV6-1; CDR3: CASSEGQAALNEKLFF; DNA: TGTGCCAGCAGTGAAGGACAGGCGGCGCTTAATGAAAAACTGTTTTTT
J: TRBJ1-2; size: large; D: .; V: TRBV14; CDR3: CASSQGQNYGYTF; DNA: TGTGCCAGCAGCCAAGGCCAGAACTATGGCTACACCTTC
J: TRBJ1-2; size: .; D: .; V: TRBV6-5; CDR3: CASSSGSYGYTF; DNA: TGTGCCAGCAGTAGCGGGTCGTATGGCTACACCTTC
J: TRBJ1-2; size: .; D: .; V: TRBV12-5; CDR3: CASGSSNRYYGYTF; DNA: TGTGCTAGTGGTTCCTCGAACAGATACTATGGCTACACCTTC
J: TRBJ1-3; size: .; D: .; V: TRBV9; CDR3: CASSPQADGNTIYF; DNA: TGTGCCAGCAGCCCCCAGGCAGACGGAAACACCATATATTTT
J: TRBJ2-1; size: .; D: .; V: TRBV28; CDR3: CASTQTRPNNEQFF; DNA: TGTGCCAGCACCCAGACTAGACCTAACAATGAGCAGTTCTTC
J: TRBJ1-2; size: .; D: .; V: TRBV7-9; CDR3: CASSLIIGPGNGYTF; DNA: TGTGCCAGCAGCTTAATTATTGGACCAGGGAATGGCTACACCTTC
J: TRBJ1-5; size: .; D: TRBD1; V: TRBV30; CDR3: CAWSGQGDQPQHF; DNA: TGTGCCTGGAGTGGTCAGGGGGATCAGCCCCAGCATTTT
J: TRBJ2-3; size: .; D: TRBD1; V: TRBV7-8; CDR3: CASSSGQRHDTQYF; DNA: TGTGCCAGCAGCTCGGGACAGCGACACGATACGCAGTATTTT
J: TRBJ1-6; size: .; D: TRBD1; V: TRBV10-2; CDR3: CASTGQGNSPLHF; DNA: TGCGCCAGTACGGGACAGGGGAATTCACCCCTCCACTTT
J: TRBJ2-2; size: .; D: .; V: TRBV10-3; CDR3: CAISPSENTGELFF; DNA: TGTGCCATCAGTCCTAGCGAAAACACCGGGGAGCTGTTTTTT
J: TRBJ1-6; size: once; D: .; V: TRBV7-3; CDR3: CASSPTPGGDSPLHF; DNA: TGTGCCAGCAGCCCGACCCCCGGGGGAGATTCACCCCTCCACTTT
J: TRBJ2-7; size: .; D: .; V: TRBV4-1; CDR3: CASSRGDGSSYEQYF; DNA: TGCGCCAGCAGCCGGGGGGACGGGAGCTCCTACGAGCAGTACTTC
J: TRBJ1-4; size: .; D: .; V: TRBV28; CDR3: CASSSRDRENEKLFF; DNA: TGTGCCAGCAGCTCCCGGGACCGGGAGAATGAAAAACTGTTTTTT
J: TRBJ2-3; size: .; D: TRBD2; V: TRBV2; CDR3: CASSENVPLADTDTQYF; DNA: TGTGCCAGCAGTGAAAACGTCCCCCTAGCGGACACAGATACGCAGTATTTT
J: TRBJ2-7; size: .; D: .; V: TRBV5-1; CDR3: CASSPADYEQYF; DNA: TGCGCCAGCAGCCCGGCGGACTACGAGCAGTACTTC
J: TRBJ2-7; size: .; D: TRBD1; V: TRBV6-5; CDR3: CASSYVDRGYEQYF; DNA: TGTGCCAGCAGTTACGTGGACAGGGGCTACGAGCAGTACTTC
J: TRBJ2-1; size: .; D: .; V: TRBV13; CDR3: CASSSRDIKQFF; DNA: TGTGCCAGCAGCTCCCGGGACATCAAGCAGTTCTTC
J: TRBJ2-7; size: .; D: .; V: TRBV7-2; CDR3: CASSFLGHIYEQYF; DNA: TGTGCCAGCAGCTTTCTGGGACATATCTACGAGCAGTACTTC
J: TRBJ2-7; size: .; D: TRBD2; V: TRBV5-1; CDR3: CASRGPTSDSYEQYF; DNA: TGCGCCAGCAGGGGCCCGACTAGCGACTCCTACGAGCAGTACTTC
J: TRBJ1-4; size: .; D: TRBD1; V: TRBV2; CDR3: CASSGQGTLGREKLFF; DNA: TGTGCCAGCTCGGGACAGGGAACCTTAGGAAGGGAAAAACTGTTTTTT
J: TRBJ1-3; size: .; D: TRBD1; V: TRBV10-3; CDR3: CAISESTGLNTIYF; DNA: TGTGCCATCAGTGAGTCGACAGGGTTGAACACCATATATTTT
J: TRBJ2-5; size: once; D: .; V: TRBV19; CDR3: CASSISSRETQYF; DNA: TGTGCCAGTAGTATAAGTTCGAGGGAGACCCAGTACTTC
J: TRBJ1-1; size: .; D: .; V: TRBV4-3; CDR3: CASSHPGQNTEAFF; DNA: TGCGCCAGCAGCCACCCCGGACAGAACACTGAAGCTTTCTTT
J: TRBJ2-5; size: .; D: .; V: TRBV7-9; CDR3: CASSHGSGLEETQYF; DNA: TGTGCCAGCAGCCATGGGAGCGGGTTGGAGGAGACCCAGTACTTC
J: TRBJ1-1; size: .; D: .; V: TRBV7-9; CDR3: CASSLKETTGAFF; DNA: TGTGCCAGCAGCTTAAAAGAAACGACGGGAGCTTTCTTT
J: TRBJ1-5; size: .; D: .; V: TRBV7-2; CDR3: CASSLHTGLGNQPQHF; DNA: TGTGCCAGCAGCTTACACACAGGGTTGGGCAATCAGCCCCAGCATTTT
J: TRBJ1-3; size: .; D: .; V: TRBV7-9; CDR3: CASSRREAAGNTIYF; DNA: TGTGCCAGCAGCCGGAGGGAGGCAGCTGGAAACACCATATATTTT
J: TRBJ2-7; size: .; D: .; V: TRBV10-3; CDR3: CAISDRINRRPYEQYF; DNA: TGTGCCATCAGTGACCGTATAAACAGGAGACCCTACGAGCAGTACTTC
J: TRBJ1-2; size: .; D: .; V: TRBV4-3; CDR3: CASSQYGYGYTF; DNA: TGCGCCAGCAGCCAATACGGGTATGGCTACACCTTC
J: TRBJ2-7; size: .; D: TRBD1; V: TRBV9; CDR3: CASSEGTGAYEQYF; DNA: TGTGCCAGCAGCGAGGGGACAGGGGCCTACGAGCAGTACTTC
J: TRBJ2-5; size: .; D: .; V: TRBV6-4; CDR3: CASSGGRGLPRETQYF; DNA: TGTGCCAGCAGTGGGGGTAGGGGGTTGCCTCGAGAGACCCAGTACTTC
J: TRBJ1-5; size: .; D: TRBD1; V: TRBV2; CDR3: CASSEERGLYQPQHF; DNA: TGTGCCAGCAGTGAGGAGAGGGGGCTATATCAGCCCCAGCATTTT
J: TRBJ1-2; size: .; D: TRBD1; V: TRBV5-1; CDR3: CASSFYLDRHGYTF; DNA: TGCGCCAGCAGCTTTTACTTGGACAGGCACGGCTACACCTTC
J: TRBJ2-7; size: .; D: .; V: TRBV4-1; CDR3: CASSQGQASLNEQYF; DNA: TGCGCCAGCAGCCAAGGTCAGGCTAGCTTAAACGAGCAGTACTTC
J: TRBJ1-2; size: .; D: TRBD1; V: TRBV7-6; CDR3: CASSPWTGGTGGYTF; DNA: TGTGCCAGCAGCCCATGGACAGGGGGCACCGGTGGCTACACCTTC
J: TRBJ2-3; size: once; D: .; V: TRBV7-3; CDR3: CASSPWGGTDTQYF; DNA: TGTGCCAGCAGCCCCTGGGGGGGCACAGATACGCAGTATTTT
J: TRBJ1-2; size: .; D: .; V: TRBV19; CDR3: CASSKIGQPGYTF; DNA: TGTGCCAGTAGTAAGATTGGACAGCCTGGCTACACCTTC
J: TRBJ2-1; size: once; D: .; V: TRBV28; CDR3: CASSSPTYDRYNEQFF; DNA: TGTGCCAGCAGTTCTCCAACCTACGACAGATACAATGAGCAGTTCTTC
J: TRBJ2-2; size: .; D: .; V: TRBV7-9; CDR3: CASSSGLETGELFF; DNA: TGTGCCAGCAGCTCGGGACTCGAGACCGGGGAGCTGTTTTTT
J: TRBJ2-6; size: few; D: .; V: TRBV6-1; CDR3: CASGDSSGANVLTF; DNA: TGTGCCAGCGGCGACAGCTCTGGGGCCAACGTCCTGACTTTC